This entry features one T cell receptor (beta chain) sequence. The record originates from a study of T cell changes during pregnancy in multiple sclerosis. Assay: immunoSEQ multiplex PCR; the TCRdb copy retains only in-frame clones and omits some. Among about 50,000 clones listed, approximately 94% were seen once. CDR1 and CDR2 from the germline V gene are SGDLS and YYNGEE. V lost 2 bases, J lost 5 bases, and 6 bases stayed unmatched. The CDR3 has 15 amino acids. The material sequenced was CD8+ T cells from peripheral blood mononuclear cells, taken before pregnancy. This sequence joins TRBV9 and TRBJ2-5; 10 bases are a match to TRBD2. The receptor was derived from a female donor with multiple sclerosis, enrolled in a pregnancy study. CDR3 DNA: TGTGCCAGCAGCGTTTCCGGGACTAGCGCTGAGACCCAGTACTTC. Translating gives CASSVSGTSAETQYF.